Listed below are T cell receptor beta chains from one sample, sequenced in a study of Graves' ophthalmopathy and Graves' hyperthyroidism. Each CDR3 protein gets one entry after TCRdb re-called the multiplex PCR reads with MiXCR. This sample has 600,000 to 650,000 distinct CDR3 sequences; roughly 20% occur once, and the top ten carry more than 5.5%. Sequencing input: peripheral blood. These receptors originate from a woman under 30 with stable Graves' hyperthyroidism. Some clones in this sample may be carry-over from other donors' samples. CDR3s leave out the opening cysteine and the closing phenylalanine or tryptophan. For some rows the clone size is stated as once, few or many, or as a class when expanded; others skip it.

J gene: TRBJ2-5; clone size: many; V gene: TRBV12-3/TRBV12-4; CDR3 protein: ASSLGAGAQETQY
J gene: TRBJ1-5; clone size: NA; V gene: TRBV18; CDR3 protein: ASRNDTNQPQH
J gene: TRBJ1-5; clone size: many; V gene: TRBV5-1; CDR3 protein: ASSPSEGGHQPQH
J gene: TRBJ1-1; clone size: many; V gene: TRBV20-1; CDR3 protein: SARDPRTGGNTEAF
J gene: TRBJ1-2; clone size: few; V gene: TRBV19; CDR3 protein: ASRRGDYGYT
J gene: TRBJ1-6; clone size: many; V gene: TRBV6-2/TRBV6-3; CDR3 protein: ASRGDSSPLH
J gene: TRBJ2-5; clone size: NA; V gene: TRBV12-3/TRBV12-4; CDR3 protein: ASSLDGRTYQY
J gene: TRBJ1-1; clone size: many; V gene: TRBV15; CDR3 protein: ATSRGDSQEAF
J gene: TRBJ2-2; clone size: many; V gene: TRBV11-2; CDR3 protein: TSSQVAGRNTGELF
J gene: TRBJ2-7; clone size: NA; V gene: TRBV5-1; CDR3 protein: ASRGTVTYEQY
J gene: TRBJ1-5; clone size: many; V gene: TRBV2; CDR3 protein: ASSDQGASQPQH
J gene: TRBJ2-7; clone size: few; V gene: TRBV10-3; CDR3 protein: AISESTGGGYEQY
J gene: TRBJ2-7; clone size: NA; V gene: TRBV20-1; CDR3 protein: SASGTGGLVNEQY
J gene: TRBJ1-5; clone size: many; V gene: TRBV15; CDR3 protein: ATSKTLTGNNQPQH
J gene: TRBJ1-2; clone size: many; V gene: TRBV2; CDR3 protein: ASRTGDGGGYT
J gene: TRBJ1-1; clone size: NA; V gene: TRBV30; CDR3 protein: AWTIGQGGTEAF
J gene: TRBJ1-5; clone size: many; V gene: TRBV2; CDR3 protein: ATTRDSNQPQH
J gene: TRBJ1-2; clone size: many; V gene: TRBV11-2; CDR3 protein: ASGQNYGYT
J gene: TRBJ2-7; clone size: many; V gene: TRBV28; CDR3 protein: ASSRPGYEQY
J gene: TRBJ2-7; clone size: many; V gene: TRBV11-1; CDR3 protein: ASGPRREGLDEQY
J gene: TRBJ2-7; clone size: few; V gene: TRBV6-1; CDR3 protein: ASEELVFPYEQY
J gene: TRBJ1-1; clone size: few; V gene: TRBV12-3/TRBV12-4; CDR3 protein: ASSSWDVNTEAF
J gene: TRBJ1-5; clone size: NA; V gene: TRBV30; CDR3 protein: AWGGDQPQH
J gene: TRBJ2-5; clone size: many; V gene: TRBV7-6; CDR3 protein: ASQDREYQETQY
J gene: TRBJ1-2; clone size: NA; V gene: TRBV6-1; CDR3 protein: ASSTSAGGGYGYT
J gene: TRBJ2-7; clone size: many; V gene: TRBV7-8; CDR3 protein: ASSPLAGGPIYEQY
J gene: TRBJ2-7; clone size: many; V gene: TRBV5-1; CDR3 protein: ASSLAVSGREQY
J gene: TRBJ2-7; clone size: NA; V gene: TRBV12-3/TRBV12-4; CDR3 protein: ASSLDGGQDEQY
J gene: TRBJ1-2; clone size: many; V gene: TRBV7-2; CDR3 protein: ASSLRTSYGYT
J gene: TRBJ1-2; clone size: few; V gene: TRBV27; CDR3 protein: ASSLGVHGGYT
J gene: TRBJ2-7; clone size: NA; V gene: TRBV4-3; CDR3 protein: ASSQYYRDRGN
J gene: TRBJ1-5; clone size: many; V gene: TRBV5-1; CDR3 protein: ASSLGDTGNQPQH
J gene: TRBJ2-5; clone size: NA; V gene: TRBV28; CDR3 protein: ASSFGPGTGGEETQY
J gene: TRBJ2-5; clone size: NA; V gene: TRBV11-2; CDR3 protein: ASSTRTSGGVETQY
J gene: TRBJ2-2; clone size: NA; V gene: TRBV11-2; CDR3 protein: ASRPGLAYILNTGELF
J gene: TRBJ2-6; clone size: few; V gene: TRBV12-3/TRBV12-4; CDR3 protein: ASREGSVGSGANVLT
J gene: TRBJ2-3; clone size: few; V gene: TRBV19; CDR3 protein: ASSIEGQLAVDTQY